This T cell receptor (beta chain) was profiled in a study of CD8 T cells in ankylosing spondylitis. TCR beta libraries were made by quantitative 5'-RACE with molecular barcodes. One entry per CDR3 protein, called by TCRdb with MiXCR from the 5' RACE reads. Among some 150,000 distinct CDR3 sequences listed, more than 9.5% were seen once. This CDR3 region has 12 residues. Germline assignment: CDR1 DFQATT and CDR2 SNEGSKA (reference sequence). The V end lost 5 bases, the J end lost 7 bases, and 12 bases lay between the germline ends. This clonotype has a count of ten or more. The sequenced sample consisted of blood, either unsorted or a sorted T cell fraction (not recorded which). The TCR was taken from a female donor with ankylosing spondylitis or in good health (not recorded which). The chain links TRBV20-1 to TRBJ2-1, with TRBD1 as a possible D gene (6 bases). The chain's CDR3 is CSASPTGNEQFF. For the CDR3, the DNA is TGCAGTGCTTCTCCCACAGGGAATGAGCAGTTCTTC.